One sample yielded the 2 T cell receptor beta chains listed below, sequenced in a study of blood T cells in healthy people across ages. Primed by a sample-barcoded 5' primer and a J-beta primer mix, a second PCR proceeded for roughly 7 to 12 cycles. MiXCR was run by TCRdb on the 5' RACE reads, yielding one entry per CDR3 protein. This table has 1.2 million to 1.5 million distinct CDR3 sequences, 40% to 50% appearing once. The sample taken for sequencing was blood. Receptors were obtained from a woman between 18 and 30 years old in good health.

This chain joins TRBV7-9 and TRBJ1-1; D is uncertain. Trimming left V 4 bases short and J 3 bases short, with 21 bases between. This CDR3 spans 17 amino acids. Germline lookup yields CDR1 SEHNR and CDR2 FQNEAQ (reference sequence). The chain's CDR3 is CASSSEEGRGLDTEAFF. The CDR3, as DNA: TGTGCCAGCAGCTCCGAGGAGGGTCGGGGTTTGGACACTGAAGCTTTCTTT.

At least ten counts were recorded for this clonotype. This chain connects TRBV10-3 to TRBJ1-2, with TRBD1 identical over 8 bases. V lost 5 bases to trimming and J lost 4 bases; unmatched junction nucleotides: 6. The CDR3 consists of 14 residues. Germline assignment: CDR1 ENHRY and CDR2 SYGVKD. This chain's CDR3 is CAISQGAQGYGYTF. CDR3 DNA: TGTGCCATCAGTCAGGGGGCGCAGGGCTATGGCTACACCTTC.